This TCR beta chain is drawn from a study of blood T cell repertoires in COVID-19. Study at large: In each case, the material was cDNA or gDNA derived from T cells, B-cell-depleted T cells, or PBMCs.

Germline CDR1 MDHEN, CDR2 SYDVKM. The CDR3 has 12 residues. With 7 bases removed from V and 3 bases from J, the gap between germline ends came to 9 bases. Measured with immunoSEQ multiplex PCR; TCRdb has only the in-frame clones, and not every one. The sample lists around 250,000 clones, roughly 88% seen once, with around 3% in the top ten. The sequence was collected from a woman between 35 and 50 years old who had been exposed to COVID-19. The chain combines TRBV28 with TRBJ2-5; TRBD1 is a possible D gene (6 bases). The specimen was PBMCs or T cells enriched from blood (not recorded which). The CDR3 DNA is TGTGCCAGCACCCCAGGGGAAGAGACCCAGTACTTC. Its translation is CASTPGEETQYF.